This entry lists 4 T cell receptor beta chains sequenced from one sample in a study of blood T cell repertoires in COVID-19. TCRdb keeps only in-frame clones here, not all; method: immunoSEQ multiplex PCR. The table lists 220,000 or so clones, 84% of them singletons. The sample consisted of PBMCs or T cells enriched from blood (not recorded which). The receptors originated from a woman in her 40s who had recovered from COVID-19.

The CDR3: CASSQQDGNQPQHF. The CDR3 DNA follows: TGTGCCAGCAGCCAACAGGACGGCAATCAGCCCCAGCATTTT. The rearrangement links TRBV7-2 to TRBJ1-5; tentatively, D is TRBD1 (5 bases). The V gene lost 5 bases and the J gene lost 2 bases, with 10 bases spanning the gap. Germline CDR1 reads SGHTA; CDR2 reads FQGNSA. CDR3 length: 14 residues.

The gene calls are TRBV7-2 and TRBJ2-2; TRBD2 is a possible D gene (6 bases). Trimming stripped 5 bases from V and 7 bases from J, with 23 bases between. The CDR3 covers 17 residues. Germline CDR1 is SGHTA and CDR2 is FQGNSA. The CDR3, as DNA: TGTGCCAGCAGCCAGTTTCCGGGACTTAGGAGAAGCGGGGAGCTGTTTTTT. This sequence encodes CASSQFPGLRRSGELFF.

This clone was counted only a few times. The J gene is TRBJ1-4, the V gene TRBV7-2, with 9 bases lining up with TRBD1. The germline V gene encodes CDR1 SGHTA and CDR2 FQGNSA. With 5 bases clipped from V and 8 bases from J, the junction kept 9 bases outside the gene matches. This CDR3 spans 15 amino acids. The CDR3 region is CASSPGDRETEKLFF. In DNA, the CDR3 is TGTGCCAGCAGCCCGGGGGACAGGGAGACGGAAAAACTGTTTTTT. Drawing the rest from reference TRBV7-2 and TRBJ1-4, the complete variable domain is GAGVSQSPSNKVTEKGKDVELRCDPISGHTALYWYRQSLGQGLEFLIYFQGNSAPDKSGLPSDRFSAERTGGSVSTLTIQRTQQEDSAVYLCASSPGDRETEKLFFGSGTQLSVL.

This clone was recorded a few times. The chain couples TRBV21-1 to TRBJ2-7; TRBD2, as called in the table, went unchecked against the DNA. TRBV21-1 is a listed pseudogene. This CDR3 has 19 residues. The CDR3 sequence is CASSPTYPLLAGDTYEQYV. The CDR3 nucleotides are TGTGCCAGCAGCCCTACCTACCCTCTTCTAGCGGGAGACACCTACGAGCAGTACGTC.